The present T cell receptor (beta chain) was sequenced within a study of blood T cell repertoires in COVID-19. Libraries were prepared by immunoSEQ multiplex PCR; TCRdb keeps only in-frame clonotypes and omits some of them. The table lists under 300,000 clones, over 80% of them singletons. This CDR3 comprises 19 residues. Sequencing used PBMCs or T cells enriched from blood (not recorded which). The rearrangement links TRBV12-2 to TRBJ1-2; the D call in the table, TRBD1, was not verified against the DNA. TRBV12-2 corresponds to a pseudogene. The clonotype originates from a woman aged 40 to 50 who had been exposed to COVID-19. This chain's CDR3 is CASRLPREPTGPRWYGYTF. Here the CDR3 DNA reads TGTGCAAGTCGCTTGCCACGAGAACCGACAGGACCCCGTTGGTATGGCTACACCTTC.